This section outlines one T cell receptor (beta chain) sequence together with its context. The sample belongs to a study of T cell changes during pregnancy in multiple sclerosis. Sequenced by immunoSEQ multiplex PCR; TCRdb stores in-frame clones only, minus some. This sample has 34,000 or so clones, with roughly 88% found just once. This CDR3 contains 15 residues. The V end lost 3 bases, the J end lost 0 bases, and 10 bases lay between the germline ends. In germline, CDR1 is SGDLS, CDR2 YYNGEE. The sequence was obtained from a female donor with multiple sclerosis, enrolled in a pregnancy study. V usage is TRBV9 and J usage is TRBJ2-1, with D tentatively TRBD1 (6 bases). This sample comprised CD8+ T cells from peripheral blood mononuclear cells, obtained after pregnancy. The CDR3 here is CASSGRGNSYNEQFF. In DNA form, the CDR3 reads TGTGCCAGCAGCGGTAGGGGGAACTCCTACAATGAGCAGTTCTTC.